The clone carrying this T cell receptor beta chain was observed at least ten times. The data stem from a study of T-cell reconstitution after alpha-beta-depleted transplantation in children. During its preparation, the TCRbeta library received unique molecular identifiers. TCRdb re-analysed the PCR reads in MiXCR, keeping a single row per CDR3 protein. The sample shows hundreds of thousands of distinct CDR3 sequences, less than 15% of them seen only once. CDR1 and CDR2 from the germline V gene are SQVTM and ANQGSEA. The V and J ends lost 6 bases and 4 bases respectively, with 16 bases between them. This CDR3 has 13 amino acids.

The source is a girl aged 2-9 years with congenital amegakaryocytic thrombocytopenia, due to receive a stem cell transplant. The chain combines TRBV29-1 with TRBJ2-7, with D tentatively TRBD1 (6 bases). The sequenced sample was PBMCs, obtained before TCRalphabeta/CD19-depleted stem cell transplant. The CDR3 region has the DNA TGCAGCGTGGTTCCAGGGGAAGGGTACGAGCAGTACTTC. Encoded protein: CSVVPGEGYEQYF.